This T cell receptor beta chain originates from a study of cytomegalovirus exposure and HLA in healthy donors. Study summary: Among about 179 million T cells, an earlier analysis found roughly 120 million unique TCR beta sequences.

This CDR3 comprises 15 residues. The germline V gene encodes CDR1 SGHRS and CDR2 YFSETQ. The V end lost 2 bases, the J end lost 4 bases, and 15 bases lay between the germline ends. Vbeta (60) and Jbeta (13) primers were used in the PCR. Libraries were prepared by immunoSEQ multiplex PCR; TCRdb keeps only in-frame clonotypes and omits some of them. The sample includes 150,000 to 200,000 clones, more than 65% of them seen just once. This clonotype originated in a man aged 45-60 years in good health and CMV-seropositive. This chain joins TRBV5-1 and TRBJ1-2; a possible D gene is TRBD1 (6 bases). Input material: PBMCs. CDR3 region: CASSLEVARGYGYTF. The CDR3 region has the DNA TGCGCCAGCAGCTTAGAGGTCGCCAGGGGCTATGGCTACACCTTC.